The 16 T cell receptor beta chains listed next were all sequenced from one sample in a study of T cell clones after liver transplantation. Profiling relied on immunoSEQ multiplex PCR, and the TCRdb table lists in-frame clones only, not all of them. The table shows nearly 55,000 clones, with about 81% occurring only once. This specimen consisted of CD4+ T cells from blood, obtained before liver transplant. The source of these receptors is a human donor who received a liver transplant.

Worth noting for this clone: One end of the junction fails to match germline, which may point to a read error. This same CDR3 is encoded by further DNA sequences in the sample. V gene TRBV6-5 combines with J gene TRBJ1-1; no reliable D call. CDR1 MNHEY and CDR2 SVGAGI come from the germline V gene. The CDR3 is 13 residues long. The DNA for the CDR3 is TGCGCCAGCCTCCGGACCGCGAACACTGAAGCTTTCTTT. It codes for CASLRTANTEAFF.

The CDR3 DNA reads TGCGCCAGCCACATTGGGTCCTCAGAGACCCAGTACTTC. Its protein product is CASHIGSSETQYF. The V gene is TRBV5-1, the J gene TRBJ2-5; D is uncertain. The CDR3 length is 13 residues. Germline values: CDR1 SGHRS, CDR2 YFSETQ. The ends were cut back, 7 bases at V and 4 bases at J, with 14 bases in the middle. Together with reference TRBV5-1 and TRBJ2-5, the CDR3 gives the full variable domain: KAGVTQTPRYLIKTRGQQVTLSCSPISGHRSVSWYQQTPGQGLQFLFEYFSETQRNKGNFPGRFSGRQFSNSRSEMNVSTLELGDSALYLCASHIGSSETQYFGPGTRLLVL.

This clone has a single count. The chain carries TRBV5-4 and TRBJ2-3; tentative D call: TRBD2 (5 bases). This CDR3 comprises 15 residues. The germline V gene encodes CDR1 SGHNT and CDR2 YYREEE (reference sequence). The ends were cut back, 4 bases at V and 5 bases at J, with 17 bases in the middle. As DNA, the CDR3 is TGTGCCAGCAGCCAAGTAGGTACTAGTGGAGATACGCAGTATTTT. As protein: CASSQVGTSGDTQYF.

The genes are TRBV30 and TRBJ1-2; 8 nucleotides line up with TRBD1. Per the germline V gene, CDR1 is GTSNPN and CDR2 is SVGIG (reference sequence). With 3 bases clipped from V and 5 bases from J, the junction kept 5 bases outside the gene matches. This CDR3 is built from 13 residues. CDR3 region: CAWRRDRPYGYTF. The CDR3 region has the DNA TGTGCCTGGAGGAGGGACAGGCCTTATGGCTACACCTTC.

The chain carries TRBV2 and TRBJ2-5; D not certain. Trimming took 10 bases from V and 0 from J, leaving 9 bases between them. Germline assignment: CDR1 SNHLY and CDR2 FYNNEI. This CDR3 contains 12 residues. CDR3 DNA: TGTGCCAACCCAAGATACCAAGAGACCCAGTACTTC. Its protein is CANPRYQETQYF. The variable domain in full, completed from reference TRBV2 and TRBJ2-5, reads EPEVTQTPSHQVTQMGQEVILRCVPISNHLYFYWYRQILGQKVEFLVSFYNNEISEKSEIFDDQFSVERPDGSNFTLKIRSTKLEDSAMYFCANPRYQETQYFGPGTRLLVL.

The chain carries TRBV28 and TRBJ1-5; 7 bases match TRBD1. CDR1 and CDR2 (germline): MDHEN, SYDVKM. This CDR3 is built from 15 residues. The junction had 5 bases not matched to a gene; V was cut back by 6 bases and J by 0 bases. Here the CDR3 DNA reads TGTGCCAGCAGACTAGGGACAGCTAGCAATCAGCCCCAGCATTTT. Its protein is CASRLGTASNQPQHF.

The gene calls are TRBV7-2 and TRBJ1-1; 9 bases agree with TRBD1. The germline V gene encodes CDR1 SGHTA and CDR2 FQGNSA. Trimming took 5 bases from V and 5 from J; bases not matched to a gene: 3. This CDR3 has 13 residues. The CDR3 DNA follows: TGTGCCAGCAGCGCGGACAGGGGAACTGAAGCTTTCTTT. Residues: CASSADRGTEAFF.

The rearrangement joins TRBV7-2 to TRBJ1-4; D is unclear. The CDR3 has 16 residues. V was shortened by 2 bases and J by 8 bases, with 18 bases between the two germline ends. Germline V CDR1 and CDR2: SGHTA, FQGNSA. This CDR3 is CASSLSPGDGGEKLFF. CDR3 DNA: TGTGCCAGCAGCTTAAGCCCAGGCGACGGTGGGGAAAAACTGTTTTTT.

This clone was counted only a few times. The chain is built from TRBV6-5 and TRBJ1-5, with D perhaps matching TRBD1 (5 bases). Germline V gene sequence: CDR1 MNHEY, CDR2 SVGAGI. There are 15 residues in the CDR3. Trimming left V 5 bases short and J 2 bases short, with 13 bases between. Written as DNA, the CDR3 is TGTGCCAGCAGTGGGGTAGGGGCCGGCAATCAGCCCCAGCATTTT. It is translated as CASSGVGAGNQPQHF.

The chain couples TRBV28 to TRBJ2-7; TRBD1 matches 10 bases. In germline, CDR1 is MDHEN, CDR2 SYDVKM. This CDR3 contains 15 residues. Unmatched junction bases numbered 8, after V lost 6 bases and J lost 3 bases. The CDR3 DNA follows: TGTGCCAGCAGCCCTATGACAGGGGGCTACTACGAGCAGTACTTC. Translating it yields CASSPMTGGYYEQYF.

The chain links TRBV5-6 to TRBJ2-5, with a weak D call TRBD2 (5 bases). Per germline, CDR1 SGHDT and CDR2 YYEEEE. CDR3 length equals 13 residues. V was cut by 2 bases and J by 5 bases, with 10 bases left in between. The CDR3 here is CASSFTPGETQYF. The CDR3 DNA follows: TGTGCCAGCAGCTTTACCCCGGGGGAGACCCAGTACTTC.

The chain joins TRBV2 to TRBJ2-1, with 11 bases lining up with TRBD1. Trimming at V came to 8 bases and at J to 8 bases, leaving 8 bases not matched to a gene. This CDR3 is 14 amino acids long. Germline lookup yields CDR1 SNHLY and CDR2 FYNNEI. The CDR3: CASVIGQGADEQFF. CDR3 bases: TGTGCCAGCGTTATCGGACAGGGGGCGGATGAGCAGTTCTTC.

The chain is built from TRBV7-9 and TRBJ2-7; no firm D call. The V end was cut by 1 base, the J end by 0 bases, with 7 bases between. The CDR3 runs 14 residues. Germline CDR1 is SEHNR and CDR2 is FQNEAQ (reference sequence). CDR3: CASSLGGNSYEQYF. The CDR3 nucleotides read TGTGCCAGCAGCTTAGGGGGAAACTCCTACGAGCAGTACTTC.

The CDR3 bases are TGTGCCAGTAGCCGTGGACGGGTTAATCAGCCCCAGCATTTT. Translation: CASSRGRVNQPQHF. This chain joins TRBV19 and TRBJ1-5; no firm D call. Germline V gene data show CDR1 as LNHDA and CDR2 as SQIVND (reference sequence). The ends were cut back, 6 bases at V and 4 bases at J, with 13 bases in the middle. This CDR3 has 14 residues.

The genes are TRBV7-2 and TRBJ1-4; D call uncertain. Deletions cut 5 bases from V and 8 bases from J, with 12 bases between. Per the germline V gene, CDR1 is SGHTA and CDR2 is FQGNSA. The CDR3 loop spans 13 amino acids. Written as DNA, the CDR3 is TGTGCCAGCAGCACCTGGACGGGGGAAAAACTGTTTTTT. Its translation: CASSTWTGEKLFF.

The CDR3 sequence is CASSTQGAGANVLTF. CDR3 bases: TGTGCCAGCAGTACTCAGGGGGCTGGGGCCAACGTCCTGACTTTC. The V call is TRBV28, the J call TRBJ2-6; TRBD1 matches at 7 bases. This CDR3 spans 15 amino acids. Germline V CDR1 and CDR2: MDHEN, SYDVKM. The ends lost 5 bases at V and 2 bases at J; junction bases unmatched: 3.